The 24 T cell receptor beta chains below all came from one sample that was sequenced in a study of blood T cell repertoires in COVID-19. Measured with immunoSEQ multiplex PCR; TCRdb has only the in-frame clones, and not every one. The table records about 410,000 clones, roughly 85% of them present only once. Material for sequencing was peripheral blood. The receptors originated from a woman in her thirties with active or convalescent COVID-19.

The rearrangement joins TRBV2 to TRBJ1-6; 7 bases match TRBD1. V lost 4 bases to trimming and J lost 5 bases; unmatched junction nucleotides: 5. The CDR3 spans 15 residues. Germline V gives CDR1 SNHLY, CDR2 FYNNEI. The DNA of the CDR3 is TGTGCCAGCAGTGGTGAGGGACAGAATAATTCACCCCTCCACTTT. Protein: CASSGEGQNNSPLHF.

The chain is built from TRBV7-6 and TRBJ1-6; 8 bases fit TRBD1. V trimming: 1 base; J trimming: 6 bases; junction bases outside the gene matches: 2. CDR1 is SGHVS, CDR2 FNYEAQ, per germline. This CDR3 comprises 15 residues. DNA for the CDR3: TGTGCCAGCAGCTTAGGGCAGGGGGCTAATTCACCCCTCCACTTT. Amino acids: CASSLGQGANSPLHF.

Comment on this clone: A much larger clonotype is one base distant, so this may be a read error. The chain carries TRBV27 and TRBJ1-2, with 10 bases aligning to TRBD1. Germline CDR1 is MNHEY and CDR2 is SMNVEV (reference sequence). The CDR3 is 13 amino acids. V lost 6 bases to trimming and J lost 3 bases; unmatched junction nucleotides: 1. In DNA, the CDR3 is TGTGCCAGCAGCGGACAGGGGGACTATGGCTACACCTTC. It is translated as CASSGQGDYGYTF.

The chain uses TRBV2 and TRBJ1-1; D remains ambiguous. The germline V and J ends were trimmed by 5 bases and 4 bases, with 14 bases remaining between them. This CDR3 region has 14 residues. The germline CDR1 and CDR2 sequences are SNHLY and FYNNEI. CDR3 protein: CASSLLRGVTEAFF. The DNA of the CDR3 is TGTGCCAGCAGTTTGCTCCGCGGGGTCACTGAAGCTTTCTTT.

In the case of this clone: The junction and the germline gene differ at one end; a read error may be behind it. This CDR3 reads CASSLMSGGYSEQFF. DNA for the CDR3: TGTGCCAGCAGCCTAATGAGCGGGGGGTACAGTGAGCAGTTCTTC. The V call is TRBV11-2, the J call TRBJ2-1, with 9 bases lining up with TRBD2. The germline V gene has CDR1 SGHAT and CDR2 FQNNGV. The CDR3 consists of 15 residues.

This clone has a handful of counts. The genes are TRBV7-9 and TRBJ1-5; tentative D call: TRBD1 (5 bases). This CDR3 spans 15 amino acids. Per germline, CDR1 SEHNR and CDR2 FQNEAQ (reference sequence). V was shortened by 4 bases and J by 4 bases, with 14 bases between the two germline ends. CDR3 nucleotide sequence: TGTGCCAGCAGCTCGGACACTCAGTGGAATCAGCCCCAGCATTTT. Translated: CASSSDTQWNQPQHF.

The gene calls are TRBV3-1 (or the pseudogene TRBV3-2) and TRBJ1-1; D gene uncertain. Germline V gene lookup returns CDR1 LGHDT and CDR2 YNNKEL (reference sequence). The CDR3 has 13 residues. V gave up 3 bases and J gave up 1 base, with 6 bases separating them. CDR3 coding DNA: TGTGCCAGCAGCCATCAATCGAACACTGAAGCTTTCTTT. As protein: CASSHQSNTEAFF.

V is TRBV30 and J is TRBJ1-3, with a possible D match to TRBD1 (5 bases). Trimming shortened V by 5 bases and J by 1 base, and 9 bases separated the two germline ends. Germline CDR1 and CDR2: GTSNPN and SVGIG (reference sequence). The CDR3 extends over 13 amino acids. The CDR3 region is CAWGTESGNTIYF. The CDR3 nucleotides read TGTGCCTGGGGGACTGAATCTGGAAACACCATATATTTT.

The V gene is TRBV19, the J gene TRBJ1-1; 10 bases are shared with TRBD1. CDR1 is LNHDA, CDR2 SQIVND, per germline (reference sequence). Unmatched junction bases numbered 8, after V lost 6 bases and J lost 4 bases. CDR3 length: 15 amino acids. The CDR3 region has the DNA TGTGCCAGTAGCATGACAGGGGGCGCCGGCACTGAAGCTTTCTTT. Amino acids: CASSMTGGAGTEAFF.

This clone showed up just once. The V and J genes are TRBV5-6 and TRBJ2-3; no clear D gene. CDR1 and CDR2 from the germline V gene are SGHDT and YYEEEE. The V and J ends lost 5 bases and 6 bases respectively, with 13 bases between them. The CDR3 has 13 amino acids. CDR3 region: CASSVPIGDTQYF. CDR3 bases: TGTGCCAGCAGTGTGCCGATCGGGGATACGCAGTATTTT.

The table lists this clone with a few counts. The chain carries TRBV19 and TRBJ1-1; 8 bases are shared with TRBD1. With 7 bases clipped from V and 4 bases from J, the junction kept 2 bases outside the gene matches. CDR3 length: 12 amino acids. Germline CDR1 LNHDA, CDR2 SQIVND (reference sequence). The CDR3 region has the DNA TGTGCCAGTATAACAGGGGGCACTGAAGCTTTCTTT. It translates to CASITGGTEAFF. The variable domain in full, completed from reference TRBV19 and TRBJ1-1, reads DGGITQSPKYLFRKEGQNVTLSCEQNLNHDAMYWYRQDPGQGLRLIYYSQIVNDFQKGDIAEGYSVSREKKESFPLTVTSAQKNPTAFYLCASITGGTEAFFGQGTRLTVV.

The rearrangement uses TRBV5-4 and TRBJ2-3, with a weak D call TRBD2 (7 bases). From germline, CDR1 is SGHNT and CDR2 YYREEE (reference sequence). Trimming stripped 0 bases from V and 0 bases from J, with 17 bases between. The CDR3 runs to 18 residues. Written as DNA, the CDR3 is TGTGCCAGCAGCTTGGCCGAGGCGGGGGCGCCTAGCACAGATACGCAGTATTTT. Its protein product is CASSLAEAGAPSTDTQYF.

V is TRBV4-1 and J is TRBJ2-1, with 7 positions matching TRBD1. The germline V gene encodes CDR1 MGHRA and CDR2 YSYEKL. V lost 3 bases to trimming and J lost 4 bases; unmatched junction nucleotides: 3. The CDR3 contains 14 residues. CDR3 region: CASSQWTGYNEQFF. CDR3 nucleotides: TGCGCCAGCAGCCAGTGGACAGGTTACAATGAGCAGTTCTTC.

This sequence joins TRBV4-1 and TRBJ2-1, with 12 nucleotides matching TRBD1. Germline CDR1 is MGHRA and CDR2 is YSYEKL. This CDR3 has 14 amino acids. V gave up 4 bases and J gave up 6 bases; unmatched junction bases: 1. DNA of the CDR3: TGCGCCAGCAGCCTGGGACAGGGGGCCAATGAGCAGTTCTTC. This encodes CASSLGQGANEQFF.

This rearrangement joins TRBV10-2 to TRBJ1-2, with no clear D. Germline V gene data show CDR1 as WSHSY and CDR2 as SAAADI. The CDR3 runs 12 residues. With 2 bases removed from V and 4 bases from J, the gap between germline ends came to 5 bases. The CDR3 loop reads CASSERVYGYTF. The CDR3 DNA sequence: TGCGCCAGCAGTGAGCGGGTCTATGGCTACACCTTC.

The chain combines TRBV5-1 with TRBJ2-3; D ambiguous. Germline CDR1 SGHRS, CDR2 YFSETQ. The CDR3 is made up of 11 amino acids. Trimming removed 5 bases from V and 2 bases from J, with 3 bases in between. CDR3 in amino acids: CASRATDTQYF. CDR3 DNA: TGCGCCAGCAGGGCCACAGATACGCAGTATTTT. The complete variable domain, with remaining parts taken from reference TRBV5-1 and TRBJ2-3, reads KAGVTQTPRYLIKTRGQQVTLSCSPISGHRSVSWYQQTPGQGLQFLFEYFSETQRNKGNFPGRFSGRQFSNSRSEMNVSTLELGDSALYLCASRATDTQYFGPGTRLTVL.

The sample holds one count of this clone. V is TRBV6-6 and J is TRBJ2-7, with 7 bases lining up with TRBD1. With 5 bases clipped from V and 1 base from J, the junction kept 8 bases outside the gene matches. Germline CDR1 is MNHNY and CDR2 is SVGAGI (reference sequence). The length of the CDR3 is 15 residues. CDR3 DNA sequence: TGTGCCAGCAGTGCCCCCGGGGACAGATCCTACGAGCAGTACTTC. This gives the protein CASSAPGDRSYEQYF.

With regard to this clone: The same CDR3 is also encoded by other DNA sequences in this sample. The chain couples TRBV3-1 (or the pseudogene TRBV3-2) to TRBJ2-7; D is perhaps TRBD2 (6 bases). The germline V gene has CDR1 LGHDT and CDR2 YNNKEL (reference sequence). The CDR3 extends over 12 amino acids. Trimming took off 4 bases at V and 3 bases at J, with 7 bases between the two ends. In DNA form, the CDR3 reads TGTGCCAGCAGCCCCGGGGGCTACGAGCAGTACTTC. It is translated as CASSPGGYEQYF.

The chain is built from TRBV7-2 and TRBJ1-4; 7 positions match TRBD1. The germline CDR1 and CDR2 sequences are SGHTA and FQGNSA. After removal of 4 bases from V and 4 bases from J, the junction contained 3 bases not matched to a gene. The CDR3 extends over 14 amino acids. CDR3 bases: TGTGCCAGCAGCTCGACAGGGAATAATGAAAAACTGTTTTTT. Its translation: CASSSTGNNEKLFF.

This clone was found a few times. V gene TRBV6-1 combines with J gene TRBJ1-1; D remains unclear. The CDR3 contains 18 residues. Germline V lookup: CDR1 MNHNS, CDR2 SASEGT. V shed 2 bases and J shed 4 bases, with 23 bases lying between them. The CDR3 sequence: CASSEMWSWGEGGTEAFF. DNA of the CDR3: TGTGCCAGCAGTGAAATGTGGTCTTGGGGTGAGGGTGGCACTGAAGCTTTCTTT.

CDR3 nucleotides: TGTGCCAGCAGTTGGGCTAGCGGGGCCTTCTCCTACAATGAGCAGTTCTTC. Encoded protein: CASSWASGAFSYNEQFF. The chain has TRBV25-1 and TRBJ2-1, with TRBD2 matching 9 bases. With V trimmed by 5 bases and J by 0 bases, 8 bases remained unmatched. The CDR3 is 17 residues long. Per germline, CDR1 MGHDK and CDR2 SYGVNS.

The gene calls are TRBV19 and TRBJ2-5; 14 positions match TRBD2. Germline CDR1 and CDR2: LNHDA and SQIVND (reference sequence). The CDR3 consists of 19 residues. Unmatched junction bases numbered 10, after V lost 4 bases and J lost 0 bases. Here the CDR3 reads CASSTWGTSGRSNQETQYF. The CDR3 region has the DNA TGTGCCAGTAGTACCTGGGGGACTAGCGGGAGATCCAACCAAGAGACCCAGTACTTC.

The chain joins TRBV11-2 to TRBJ2-7; weak D call: TRBD2 (6 bases). Germline V gene data show CDR1 as SGHAT and CDR2 as FQNNGV. The CDR3 sequence is 16 residues long. V was cut by 2 bases and J by 0 bases, with 14 bases left in between. CDR3 in amino acids: CASSLFTGLSSYEQYF. CDR3 DNA: TGTGCCAGCAGCTTATTTACAGGACTAAGCTCCTACGAGCAGTACTTC.

This rearrangement joins TRBV5-1 to TRBJ1-1; TRBD1 agrees at 8 bases. Germline CDR1 is SGHRS and CDR2 is YFSETQ. The CDR3 is 14 amino acids. The J segment lost 7 bases and the V segment lost 5 bases, leaving 10 bases of the junction unmatched. In DNA form, the CDR3 reads TGCGCCAGCAGACCTGGACAGGGAGTCGTTGAAGCTTTCTTT. Protein sequence: CASRPGQGVVEAFF.